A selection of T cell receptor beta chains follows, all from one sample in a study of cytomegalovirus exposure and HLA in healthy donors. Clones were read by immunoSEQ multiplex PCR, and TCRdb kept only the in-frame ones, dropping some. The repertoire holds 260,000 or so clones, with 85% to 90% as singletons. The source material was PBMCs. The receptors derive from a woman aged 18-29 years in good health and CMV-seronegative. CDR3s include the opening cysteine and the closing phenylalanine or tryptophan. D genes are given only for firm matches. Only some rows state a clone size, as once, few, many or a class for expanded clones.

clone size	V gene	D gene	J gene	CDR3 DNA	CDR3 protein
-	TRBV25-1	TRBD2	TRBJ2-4	TGTGCCAGCAGTGACGCGACCGCTCGGGGGGAAAACATTCAGTACTTC	CASSDATARGENIQYF
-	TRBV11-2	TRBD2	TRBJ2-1	TGTGCCAGCAGCTTAGGTTTATCGGGAGGGCAGCTTGAGCAGTTCTTC	CASSLGLSGGQLEQFF
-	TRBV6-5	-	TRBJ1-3	TGTGCCAGCAGTTCGGATACGGGCACCATATATTTT	CASSSDTGTIYF
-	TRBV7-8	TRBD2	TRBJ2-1	TGTGCCAGCAGCCTCACACTAGCGGTAAATACGAGGAATGAGCAGTTCTTC	CASSLTLAVNTRNEQFF
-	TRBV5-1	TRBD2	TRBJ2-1	TGCGCCAGCAGCTTGGCCCGGGGCGGGGGTGGCCCCAATGAGCAGTTCTTC	CASSLARGGGGPNEQFF
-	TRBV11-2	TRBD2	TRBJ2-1	TGTGCCAGCAGATTAAGCGGGAGTAATGAGCAGTTCTTC	CASRLSGSNEQFF
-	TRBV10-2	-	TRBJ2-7	TGCGCCTCCCGGGCAGGGCGTTCCTACGAGCAGTACTTC	CASRAGRSYEQYF
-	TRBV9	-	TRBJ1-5	TGTGCCAGCAGCGTCGCGGGAAAAGAAAATCAGCCCCAGCATTTT	CASSVAGKENQPQHF
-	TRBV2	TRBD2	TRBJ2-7	TGTGCCGCCGGGGGGGTATACTCCTACGAGCAGTACTTC	CAAGGVYSYEQYF
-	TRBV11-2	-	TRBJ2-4	TGTGCCAGCAGCCCAGGACAGTCTCTAGCCAAAAACATTCAGTACTTC	CASSPGQSLAKNIQYF
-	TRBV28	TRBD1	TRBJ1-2	TGTGCCAGCAGTTATGGACAGGGGGCTGGCTACACCTTC	CASSYGQGAGYTF
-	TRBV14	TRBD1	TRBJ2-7	TGTGCCAGCAGCCGACAGGGTGAGCAGTACTTC	CASSRQGEQYF
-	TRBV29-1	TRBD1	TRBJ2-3	TGCAGCGTTTCCGGAGAAGGGGGACAGGGGGCAAAGGGTCCCGCAGATACGCAGTATTTT	CSVSGEGGQGAKGPADTQYF
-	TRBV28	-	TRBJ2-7	TGTGCCAGCAGTTCTCCGACAGAAGCCCTGATCAACTACGAGCAGTACTTC	CASSSPTEALINYEQYF
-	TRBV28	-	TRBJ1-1	TGTGCCGGCACGGGGGGCTTGGGCACTGAAGCTTTCTTT	CAGTGGLGTEAFF
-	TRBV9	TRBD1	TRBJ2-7	TGTGCCAGCAGCGCCTCGGGACAGGTCTCCTACGAGCAGTACTTC	CASSASGQVSYEQYF
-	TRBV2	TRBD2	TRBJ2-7	TGTGCCAGCAGTGAAGGACTAGCCACCACCTACGAGCAGTACTTC	CASSEGLATTYEQYF
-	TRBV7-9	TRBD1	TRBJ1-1	TGTGCCAGCAGCCCTCCGGGACAGGAGGTAACTGAAGCTTTCTTT	CASSPPGQEVTEAFF
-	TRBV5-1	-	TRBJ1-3	TGCGCCAGCTCAAGAGACTTCAGCTCTGGAAACACCATATATTTT	CASSRDFSSGNTIYF
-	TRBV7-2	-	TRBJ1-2	TGTGCCAGCAGCCCCATCATTGGACAGAACTATGGCTACACCTTC	CASSPIIGQNYGYTF
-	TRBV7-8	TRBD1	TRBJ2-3	TGTGCCAGCAGCTCGGACAGGCGGTTCACAGATACGCAGTATTTT	CASSSDRRFTDTQYF
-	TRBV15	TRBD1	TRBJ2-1	TGTGCCACCAGCAGCCCTCCGGGACAGGGGGACGATGAGCAGTTCTTC	CATSSPPGQGDDEQFF
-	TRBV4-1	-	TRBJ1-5	TGCGCCAGCAGCCTTGCAGGGTATAGCAATCAGCCCCAGCATTTT	CASSLAGYSNQPQHF
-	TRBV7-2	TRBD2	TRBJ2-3	TGTGCCAGCAGCTTACGCCGGGGCGGGAGGAGCACAGATACGCAGTATTTT	CASSLRRGGRSTDTQYF
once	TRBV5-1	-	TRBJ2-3	TGCGCCAGCAGCGTACTGTACACAGATACGCAGTATTTT	CASSVLYTDTQYF
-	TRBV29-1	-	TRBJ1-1	TGCAGCGCCCGGGGGAACACTGAAGCTTTCTTT	CSARGNTEAFF
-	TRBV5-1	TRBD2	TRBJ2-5	TGCGCCAGCAGCCTAACTAGCGGGAGAGCGACCCAGTACTTC	CASSLTSGRATQYF
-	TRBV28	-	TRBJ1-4	TGTGCCAGCAGTTTGTCAGGGGTGCGGGGGGAAAAACTGTTTTTT	CASSLSGVRGEKLFF
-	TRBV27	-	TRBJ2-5	TGTGCCAGCAGTTTTTTCGACAACCAAGAGACCCAGTACTTC	CASSFFDNQETQYF
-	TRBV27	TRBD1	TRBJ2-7	TGTGCCAGCTTCGACCCGGGACAGTCCTACGAGCAGTACTTC	CASFDPGQSYEQYF
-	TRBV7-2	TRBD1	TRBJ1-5	TGTGCCAGCAGCTTAACCGACAGGGGTAGCAATCAGCCCCAGCATTTT	CASSLTDRGSNQPQHF
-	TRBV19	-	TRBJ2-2	TGTGCCAGTGGGCGGTGGGGGGGGCATATGACCGGGGAGCTGTTTTTT	CASGRWGGHMTGELFF
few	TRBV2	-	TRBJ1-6	TGTGCCAGCAGTGAACAGGGGCTGGATTTATCCCTCCACTTT	CASSEQGLDLSLHF
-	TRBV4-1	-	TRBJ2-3	TGCGCCAGCAGCCAGGGGACTCTCTCCGATACGCAGTATTTT	CASSQGTLSDTQYF
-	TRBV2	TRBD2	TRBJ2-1	TGTGCCAGCAGTGAAGCATGGGCGGGAGGGCGGGGTGAGCAGTTCTTC	CASSEAWAGGRGEQFF
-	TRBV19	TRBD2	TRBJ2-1	TGTGCCAGTAGTATAGAGGGGCGGCTAGCGGGAGACTACAATGAGCAGTTCTTC	CASSIEGRLAGDYNEQFF
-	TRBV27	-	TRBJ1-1	TGTGCCAGCAGTTTATGGGCCCGAGGGGCGGGGACGAACACTGAAGCTTTCTTT	CASSLWARGAGTNTEAFF
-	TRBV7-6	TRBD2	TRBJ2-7	TGTGCCAGCAGCTTGGCGGGAGGGCCGGGGGAGCAGTACTTC	CASSLAGGPGEQYF
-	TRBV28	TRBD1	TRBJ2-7	TGTGCCAGCCTAAGGGACAGCTCCTTGGAGCAGTACTTC	CASLRDSSLEQYF
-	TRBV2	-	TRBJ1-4	TGTGCCAGCAGTGAAGCGTTGGGGGGTGCAACACCCCAAAAACTGTTTTTT	CASSEALGGATPQKLFF
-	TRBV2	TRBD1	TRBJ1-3	TGTGCCACCATAGGACGGGACAGCTCTGGAAACACCATATATTTT	CATIGRDSSGNTIYF